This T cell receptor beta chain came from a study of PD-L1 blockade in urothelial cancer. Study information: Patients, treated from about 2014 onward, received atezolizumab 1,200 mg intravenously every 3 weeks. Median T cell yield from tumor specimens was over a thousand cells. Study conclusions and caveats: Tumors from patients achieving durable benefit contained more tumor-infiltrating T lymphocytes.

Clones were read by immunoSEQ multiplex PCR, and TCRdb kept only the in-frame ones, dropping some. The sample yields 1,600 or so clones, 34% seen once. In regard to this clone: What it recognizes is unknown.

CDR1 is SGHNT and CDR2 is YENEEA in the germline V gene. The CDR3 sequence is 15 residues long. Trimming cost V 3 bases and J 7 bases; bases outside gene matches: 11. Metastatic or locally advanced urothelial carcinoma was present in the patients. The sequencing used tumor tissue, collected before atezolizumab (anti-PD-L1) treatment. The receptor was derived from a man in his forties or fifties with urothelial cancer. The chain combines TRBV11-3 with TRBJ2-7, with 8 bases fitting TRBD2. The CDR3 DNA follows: TGTGCCAGCAGCTTGTACGCGGGAGGCCATAGAGAGCAGTACTTC. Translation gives CASSLYAGGHREQYF.